This T cell receptor (beta chain) was sequenced during a study of graft-versus-host responses after intestinal transplantation. Measured with immunoSEQ multiplex PCR; TCRdb has only the in-frame clones, and not every one. The sample records about 36,000 clones, approximately 94% being singletons. Comment on this clone: Antigen unknown.

There are 12 residues in the CDR3. Trimming took 3 bases from V and 8 from J, leaving 13 bases between them. In germline, CDR1 is GTSNPN, CDR2 SVGIG (reference sequence). General study results and limits: Graft-donor T cell macrochimerism in patients accompanied high graft-versus-host to host-versus-graft clonal ratios in allografts.

The genes are TRBV30 and TRBJ1-2, with a possible D match to TRBD1 (6 bases). The sequence came from a human donor who was the organ donor for an intestinal transplant. The specimen was unstimulated CD4+ T cells sorted from spleen or lymph node cells, collected before transplant. The CDR3 bases are TGTGCCTGGAGGTTAGGGGGAGGCGGCTACACCTTC. Translating it yields CAWRLGGGGYTF.